The 4 T cell receptor beta chains listed next were all sequenced from one sample in a study of T cells in Graves' hyperthyroidism and ophthalmopathy. Amplification targeted TCR beta CDR3 regions from RNA transcripts. Initially, a first-round RT-PCR of the TCR CDR3 employed the HTBI primer set. TCRdb reprocessed the multiplex PCR reads via MiXCR and lists one record per CDR3 protein. The sample has roughly 510,000 distinct CDR3 sequences, about a fifth seen once. Source material: blood. These receptors were obtained from a young man with Graves' hyperthyroidism.

Many counts were recorded for this clonotype. The V and J genes are TRBV29-1 and TRBJ1-1; the D is unclear. The CDR3 loop spans 10 amino acids. V was cut by 7 bases and J by 0 bases, with 3 bases left in between. CDR1 is SQVTM and CDR2 is ANQGSEA in the germline V gene. DNA of the CDR3: TGCAGCGGTGTGAACACTGAAGCTTTCTTT. Its translation: CSGVNTEAFF.

The chain recombines TRBV12-5 with TRBJ2-5; 7 bases match TRBD1. The V gene's germline CDR1 is LGHNT and CDR2 FRNRAP. The CDR3 runs to 15 residues. V was clipped by 1 base and J by 5 bases; unmatched bases: 7. CDR3 coding DNA: TGTGCTAGTGGTTTGGCCCGACAGGGTTTCGAGACCCAGTACTTC. This translates into CASGLARQGFETQYF.

In this sample, this clonotype turned up many times. This chain joins TRBV7-8 and TRBJ2-7; 10 bases line up with TRBD1. Losses at the gene ends were 5 bases for V and 4 bases for J; bases not matched to a gene: 11. There are 16 residues in the CDR3. CDR1 and CDR2 (germline): SGHVS, FQNEAQ. The CDR3 here is CASSPILPGQGYEQYF. CDR3 nucleotide sequence: TGTGCCAGCAGCCCCATCCTCCCGGGACAGGGGTACGAGCAGTACTTC.

This clonotype was counted at least ten times. The chain links TRBV19 to TRBJ2-7; 9 bases agree with TRBD1. CDR3 size: 14 residues. Germline-derived CDR1 and CDR2 are LNHDA and SQIVND (reference sequence). Trimming at V came to 5 bases and at J to 6 bases, leaving 8 bases not matched to a gene. Here the CDR3 DNA reads TGTGCCAGTAGTCCCGGGACAGGGAGAGTCGAGCAGTACTTC. It codes for CASSPGTGRVEQYF.